The T cell receptor (beta chain) described here comes from a study of blood T cell repertoires in COVID-19 (dated by TCRdb to 2019 to 2021). Broadly, across the study: Collaborator samples came from the United States, Italy and Spain and covered acute and convalescent phases of COVID-19. The prospective study material was composed of cDNA or gDNA derived from T cells, B-cell-depleted T cells, or PBMCs. The dataset comprised deeply sampled blood TCRbeta repertoires from subjects exposed to, actively infected with, or recovered from COVID-19. The repertoires were released in a freely available public database meant as a resource for research on the immune response to SARS-CoV-2. Samples were obtained from the ongoing ImmuneRACE study (first 160 participants) and from some 1,300 subjects provided by 6 global collaborators. Sample metadata almost always included a de-identified subject ID, COVID-19 status, age in years and sex. Where HLA class I and class II types were available, the types were taken from metadata supplied by the sample provider, not from assay-based typing.

What the research found in general, with its limitations: How much clinical and demographic metadata was included differed by source and by participant, and the metadata was provided uncurated.

Collaborating institutions collected whole blood in K2EDTA tubes following their own protocols. Collaborator samples were shipped for TCRbeta analysis as frozen whole blood, isolated PBMCs, or DNA extracted from either sample type. Reading from cysteine to phenylalanine, the CDR3 counts 16 amino acids. Only the CDR3 portion is preserved as DNA: 48 bases, with reading frame beginning at the first base. Ends trimmed: V by 1 base, J by 7 bases; bases unmatched to a gene: 9. Looking up the germline V gene yields CDR1 SGHRS and CDR2 YFSETQ. TCRbeta CDR3 regions were amplified from genomic DNA using the immunoSEQ Assay, a bias-controlled multiplex PCR. The authors' analysis ran thus. The number of nucleated cells in each sample was estimated from the amplification of reference gene primers within the assay. To quantify the absolute abundance of each unique TCRbeta CDR3 rearrangement, sequence reads were collapsed and filtered. Productive Simpson clonality was computed per sample as the square root of Simpson's diversity index over productive rearrangements. This is the immuneACCESS table as TCRdb keeps it, with only in-frame sequences that have V and J called. A part of the clones is gone; compared with another copy, unresolved V genes explain less than half, and the rest is unexplained. V and J calls plus clone size are reproduced from that table; the DNA served to infer D and trimming. The sample contains about 42,000 clones, over 70% of them found a single time. About 33% of the sample is taken by the ten largest.

Concerning this clone: Its antigen is currently not known. Within one base of it there is no much larger clone, and no base qualities were kept.

This TCR was recovered from a woman aged 80 or older with acute or convalescent COVID-19. The sequence joins TRBV5-1 to TRBJ2-1; TRBD2 agrees with 9 junctional bases. Sequencing used peripheral blood. The sequence in DNA is TGCGCCAGCAGCTTGTCCGGGACTAGCATTGGGAATGAGCAGTTCTTC. Its amino acids are CASSLSGTSIGNEQFF.